A selection of T cell receptor beta chains follows, all from one sample in a study of cytomegalovirus exposure and HLA in healthy donors. Generated by immunoSEQ multiplex PCR, the TCRdb table keeps only in-frame clones and is missing some. The table lists 150,000 or so clones, around 80% of them singletons. Sequencing used PBMCs. Source of these receptors: a female donor in good health and CMV-seronegative. CDR3s include the opening cysteine and the closing phenylalanine or tryptophan. A D gene is named only where the DNA matches it firmly. Rows may omit the clone size; those that give it use once, few, many or a size class.

J gene,D gene,V gene,clone size,CDR3 protein,CDR3 DNA
TRBJ1-1,TRBD1,TRBV29-1,-,CSVATGGTEAFF,TGCAGCGTCGCCACAGGGGGCACTGAAGCTTTCTTT
TRBJ1-2,TRBD1,TRBV18,-,CASSRQGDYGYTF,TGTGCCAGCTCACGACAGGGGGACTATGGCTACACCTTC
TRBJ2-3,TRBD2,TRBV29-1,few,CSVEEIGVWFTSGSGRDTQYF,TGCAGCGTTGAAGAAATTGGGGTCTGGTTCACTAGCGGGAGTGGGAGAGATACGCAGTATTTT
TRBJ2-7,TRBD2,TRBV28,few,CASSSVGTSGEYEQYF,TGTGCCAGCAGTTCAGTAGGGACTAGCGGGGAATACGAGCAGTACTTC
TRBJ2-7,-,TRBV5-5,-,CASTGRGAYEQYF,TGTGCCAGCACTGGGCGGGGCGCCTACGAGCAGTACTTC
TRBJ1-2,-,TRBV6-5,-,CASKTGNYGYTF,TGTGCCAGCAAGACGGGAAACTATGGCTACACCTTC
TRBJ2-1,-,TRBV7-3,once,CASSLTVALRRDPLSYNEQFF,TGTGCCAGCAGCTTAACTGTTGCCTTGCGGAGGGACCCGCTCTCCTACAATGAGCAGTTCTTC
TRBJ2-7,TRBD1,TRBV7-2,-,CASSLAGTGGLYEQYF,TGTGCCAGCAGCTTAGCGGGGACAGGGGGACTCTACGAGCAGTACTTC
TRBJ1-5,-,TRBV6-5,-,CASSSRGGGNQPQHF,TGTGCCAGCAGTTCAAGGGGAGGCGGCAATCAGCCCCAGCATTTT
TRBJ2-3,-,TRBV19,-,CASSKMDYLDTQYF,TGTGCCAGTAGTAAGATGGACTATTTGGATACGCAGTATTTT
TRBJ1-5,-,TRBV2,-,CASSGRGQLQHF,TGTGCCAGCAGTGGCAGGGGTCAGCTCCAGCATTTT
TRBJ2-4,TRBD2,TRBV11-2,-,CASSPEAGAAKNSQYF,TGTGCCAGCAGCCCGGAAGCGGGAGCGGCCAAAAACAGTCAGTACTTC
TRBJ2-5,TRBD2,TRBV7-2,-,CASRLLAGAWETQYF,TGTGCCAGCAGGCTATTAGCGGGGGCTTGGGAGACCCAGTACTTC
TRBJ2-3,TRBD2,TRBV12-5,-,CASGPGLAGDGTQYF,TGTGCTAGTGGACCGGGACTAGCGGGAGATGGGACGCAGTATTTT
TRBJ2-7,-,TRBV5-6,-,CASSLFPHYEQYF,TGTGCCAGCAGCTTGTTCCCTCACTACGAGCAGTACTTC
TRBJ1-4,-,TRBV7-2,-,CASSPPIGSLNEKLFF,TGTGCCAGCAGCCCACCAATCGGGAGCCTAAATGAAAAACTGTTTTTT